This TCR beta chain was sequenced for a study of cytomegalovirus exposure and HLA in healthy donors. Using immunoSEQ multiplex PCR, the repertoire was profiled, and TCRdb retains in-frame clones only, with some absent. The table includes fewer than 200,000 clones, roughly 86% detected once. Looked up from germline, CDR1 is GTSNPN and CDR2 is SVGIG (reference sequence). Trimming cost V 8 bases and J 4 bases, with 11 bases left between them. There are 11 residues in the CDR3. The V gene is TRBV30, the J gene TRBJ1-1; no clear D gene. The receptor comes from a man aged 30 to 45 in good health and CMV-seropositive. The sequenced sample consisted of PBMCs. The CDR3 loop is CATSIGTEAFF. The CDR3 region has the DNA TGTGCCACCTCCATAGGCACTGAAGCTTTCTTT.